The rows below give T cell receptor beta chains drawn from one sample of a study of spatial heterogeneity in lung cancer. MiXCR, run by TCRdb on the 5' RACE reads, gives a single entry per CDR3 protein. In the table there are approximately 12,000 distinct CDR3 sequences, 5.1% of which are singletons. Sequences were derived from lung tumor tissue, sampled at surgery. The receptors stem from a male donor with early-stage non-small cell lung cancer. Each CDR3 is given with its conserved first and last residue. A D gene is named only where the DNA matches it firmly. Not all rows give a size; the values are once, few, many and, for expanded clones, a class.

d_call: -
j_call: TRBJ2-7
v_call: TRBV28
clone_size: -
cdr3_nt: TGTGCCAGCAGACTCCCGGCTGGATACGAGCAGTACTTC
cdr3_aa: CASRLPAGYEQYF

d_call: TRBD2
j_call: TRBJ2-1
v_call: TRBV6-1
clone_size: few
cdr3_nt: TGTGCCAGCTCACTAGCGGGGGGGGAAAATGAGCAGTTCTTC
cdr3_aa: CASSLAGGENEQFF

d_call: -
j_call: TRBJ1-1
v_call: TRBV5-1
clone_size: many
cdr3_nt: TGCGCCAGCGCAAACAGGGATATGAACACTGAAGCTTTCTTT
cdr3_aa: CASANRDMNTEAFF

d_call: -
j_call: TRBJ2-1
v_call: TRBV6-6
clone_size: few
cdr3_nt: TGTGCCAGCAGTTCCCTCGGTCTGGTCTCCTACAATGAGCAGTTCTTC
cdr3_aa: CASSSLGLVSYNEQFF

d_call: -
j_call: TRBJ2-3
v_call: TRBV5-1
clone_size: many
cdr3_nt: TGCGCCAGCAGTAACACAGATACGCAGTATTTT
cdr3_aa: CASSNTDTQYF

d_call: -
j_call: TRBJ2-3
v_call: TRBV6-5
clone_size: -
cdr3_nt: TGTGCCAGCAGTTATCGGCAGACCACAGATACGCAGTATTTT
cdr3_aa: CASSYRQTTDTQYF

d_call: -
j_call: TRBJ2-5
v_call: TRBV6-1
clone_size: many
cdr3_nt: TGTGCCAGCAGCGATCAAGAGACCCAGTACTTC
cdr3_aa: CASSDQETQYF

d_call: TRBD1
j_call: TRBJ2-7
v_call: TRBV7-8
clone_size: many
cdr3_nt: TGTGCCAGCAGCTTAGCTTGGACAGGTTCCTACGAGCAGTACTTC
cdr3_aa: CASSLAWTGSYEQYF

d_call: -
j_call: TRBJ2-1
v_call: TRBV5-1
clone_size: medium-sized
cdr3_nt: TGCGCCAGCAGAATTGGACGAGACAATGAGCAGTTCTTC
cdr3_aa: CASRIGRDNEQFF

d_call: -
j_call: TRBJ1-2
v_call: TRBV20-1
clone_size: many
cdr3_nt: TGCAGTGCTAATCCGGATGACTATGGCTACACCTTC
cdr3_aa: CSANPDDYGYTF

d_call: -
j_call: TRBJ1-3
v_call: TRBV10-3
clone_size: few
cdr3_nt: TGTGCCATCTCTCGGCAGGGAGGCTCTGGAAACACCATATATTTT
cdr3_aa: CAISRQGGSGNTIYF

d_call: -
j_call: TRBJ1-1
v_call: TRBV2
clone_size: many
cdr3_nt: TGTGCCAGCACCGAACGACTTGGAACTGAAGCTTTCTTT
cdr3_aa: CASTERLGTEAFF

d_call: -
j_call: TRBJ2-3
v_call: TRBV7-2
clone_size: many
cdr3_nt: TGTGCCAGCAGCTTAGCCCCCAGCACAGATACGCAGTATTTT
cdr3_aa: CASSLAPSTDTQYF

d_call: -
j_call: TRBJ2-1
v_call: TRBV10-3
clone_size: many
cdr3_nt: TGTGCCATCAGCGCCGGACCAGGGAGTGGACGGATAGAGGAGGCTGAGCAGTTCTTC
cdr3_aa: CAISAGPGSGRIEEAEQFF

d_call: TRBD1
j_call: TRBJ1-4
v_call: TRBV4-2
clone_size: many
cdr3_nt: TGTGCCAGCAGCCTATCCGGGACAGGGGGGGAAAAACTGTTTTTT
cdr3_aa: CASSLSGTGGEKLFF

d_call: TRBD1
j_call: TRBJ1-2
v_call: TRBV7-2
clone_size: many
cdr3_nt: TGTGCCAGCAGCGGGACAGGGAAGGCTTATGGCTACACCTTC
cdr3_aa: CASSGTGKAYGYTF

d_call: -
j_call: TRBJ1-2
v_call: TRBV7-2
clone_size: many
cdr3_nt: TGTGCCAGCAGCCAGAGTGGGCAGTCCCTCTATGGCTACACCTTC
cdr3_aa: CASSQSGQSLYGYTF

d_call: -
j_call: TRBJ2-7
v_call: TRBV18
clone_size: few
cdr3_nt: TGTGCCAGCTCACCCGGGGTGGGCTACGAGCAGTACTTC
cdr3_aa: CASSPGVGYEQYF

d_call: -
j_call: TRBJ2-3
v_call: TRBV11-3
clone_size: many
cdr3_nt: TGTGCCAGCAGCTTGGACAGTTCAAAAGATACGCAGTATTTT
cdr3_aa: CASSLDSSKDTQYF

d_call: -
j_call: TRBJ1-5
v_call: TRBV2
clone_size: many
cdr3_nt: TGTGCCAGCAGTCCAGGCTTAAGTCAACATCAGCCCCAGCATTTT
cdr3_aa: CASSPGLSQHQPQHF

d_call: -
j_call: TRBJ1-5
v_call: TRBV12-3/TRBV12-4
clone_size: many
cdr3_nt: TGTGCCAGCAGTTTGGTAGGACAGCCCCAGCATTTT
cdr3_aa: CASSLVGQPQHF

d_call: -
j_call: TRBJ2-3
v_call: TRBV6-5
clone_size: many
cdr3_nt: TGTGCCAGCAGTTACGTCGATACGCAGTATTTT
cdr3_aa: CASSYVDTQYF

d_call: -
j_call: TRBJ2-5
v_call: TRBV12-3/TRBV12-4
clone_size: many
cdr3_nt: TGTGCCAGCAGTTTGGCCCAGGGCCGAGGCCAAGAGACCCAGTACTTC
cdr3_aa: CASSLAQGRGQETQYF

d_call: -
j_call: TRBJ2-7
v_call: TRBV5-1
clone_size: -
cdr3_nt: TGCGCCAGCAGCCTTTTGGTCCAGGGAAAGGGAGAGCAGTACTTC
cdr3_aa: CASSLLVQGKGEQYF

d_call: TRBD1
j_call: TRBJ1-6
v_call: TRBV3-1
clone_size: many
cdr3_nt: TGTGCCAGCAGCTTAACCGACAGGGGATATTCACCCCTCCACTTT
cdr3_aa: CASSLTDRGYSPLHF

d_call: -
j_call: TRBJ1-1
v_call: TRBV18
clone_size: many
cdr3_nt: TGTGCCAGCTCACCAGGACAGAACACTGAAGCTTTCTTT
cdr3_aa: CASSPGQNTEAFF

d_call: -
j_call: TRBJ2-6
v_call: TRBV11-2
clone_size: few
cdr3_nt: TGTGCCAGCAGCTTAAGACGGAGCGGGGCCAACGTCCTGACTTTC
cdr3_aa: CASSLRRSGANVLTF

d_call: -
j_call: TRBJ1-5
v_call: TRBV3-1
clone_size: many
cdr3_nt: TGTGCCAGCAGCTTGGGACAAAGCAATCAGCCCCAGCATTTT
cdr3_aa: CASSLGQSNQPQHF

d_call: TRBD1
j_call: TRBJ1-2
v_call: TRBV7-9
clone_size: many
cdr3_nt: TGTGCCAGCAGCCACGGGGACAGCTTCTATGGCTACACCTTC
cdr3_aa: CASSHGDSFYGYTF

d_call: -
j_call: TRBJ1-1
v_call: TRBV29-1
clone_size: many
cdr3_nt: TGCAGCGTTGAAGTTCGGACTAACACTGAAGCTTTCTTT
cdr3_aa: CSVEVRTNTEAFF

d_call: -
j_call: TRBJ1-1
v_call: TRBV20-1
clone_size: few
cdr3_nt: TGCAGTGCTAGAGGGGGGACTGAAGCTTTCTTT
cdr3_aa: CSARGGTEAFF

d_call: TRBD1
j_call: TRBJ1-4
v_call: TRBV28
clone_size: -
cdr3_nt: TGTGCCAGCAGTCTAGGGACAGCGGAAAAACTGTTTTTT
cdr3_aa: CASSLGTAEKLFF

d_call: TRBD1
j_call: TRBJ2-5
v_call: TRBV5-4
clone_size: -
cdr3_nt: TGTGCCAGCAGTAGCGGACAGGGCCGAGAGACCCAGTACTTC
cdr3_aa: CASSSGQGRETQYF

d_call: TRBD1
j_call: TRBJ2-7
v_call: TRBV4-3
clone_size: many
cdr3_nt: TGCGCCAGCAGCATCCAGACAGGGTCGGGCTCCTACGAGCAGTACTTC
cdr3_aa: CASSIQTGSGSYEQYF

d_call: -
j_call: TRBJ1-5
v_call: TRBV4-3
clone_size: many
cdr3_nt: TGCGCCAGCAGCCAAGATTGGGAGACAGGAAATCAGCCCCAGCATTTT
cdr3_aa: CASSQDWETGNQPQHF

d_call: -
j_call: TRBJ2-7
v_call: TRBV20-1
clone_size: many
cdr3_nt: TGCAGTGCTAGAGAGCCGCCGAGGAGCTCCTACGAGCAGTACTTC
cdr3_aa: CSAREPPRSSYEQYF

d_call: -
j_call: TRBJ2-5
v_call: TRBV20-1
clone_size: many
cdr3_nt: TGCAGTGCTAGTTTCAGGGAGACCCAGTACTTC
cdr3_aa: CSASFRETQYF

d_call: -
j_call: TRBJ1-1
v_call: TRBV5-1
clone_size: -
cdr3_nt: TGCGCCAGCAGCCGGGGGAATTTTTACCAGCGCGGACGGAACACTGAAGCTTTCTTT
cdr3_aa: CASSRGNFYQRGRNTEAFF

d_call: TRBD1
j_call: TRBJ1-6
v_call: TRBV20-1
clone_size: -
cdr3_nt: TGCAGTGCTAGATTGATGCGGGGGACAGTAAATTCACCCCTCCACTTT
cdr3_aa: CSARLMRGTVNSPLHF

d_call: -
j_call: TRBJ2-2
v_call: TRBV7-2
clone_size: many
cdr3_nt: TGTGCCAGCAGCCGCAGAGCCGCGAACACCGGGGAGCTGTTTTTT
cdr3_aa: CASSRRAANTGELFF

d_call: TRBD1
j_call: TRBJ1-2
v_call: TRBV4-2
clone_size: few
cdr3_nt: TGTGCCAGCAGCCACCCACAGGGGGACTATGGCTACACCTTC
cdr3_aa: CASSHPQGDYGYTF

d_call: -
j_call: TRBJ2-4
v_call: TRBV5-1
clone_size: many
cdr3_nt: TGCGCCAGCAGTCCACCGGGGACCAAAAACATTCAGTACTTC
cdr3_aa: CASSPPGTKNIQYF

d_call: TRBD1
j_call: TRBJ2-7
v_call: TRBV27
clone_size: large
cdr3_nt: TGTGCCAGCAGTACCCGACAGGGGGCGTACGAGCAGTACTTC
cdr3_aa: CASSTRQGAYEQYF

d_call: -
j_call: TRBJ2-1
v_call: TRBV29-1
clone_size: many
cdr3_nt: TGCAGCGTTGGAGGCAAAGGCAATGAGCAGTTCTTC
cdr3_aa: CSVGGKGNEQFF

d_call: TRBD2
j_call: TRBJ2-5
v_call: TRBV28
clone_size: many
cdr3_nt: TGTGCCAGCAGCTACCTAGCGGGGGAGGCGACCCAGTACTTC
cdr3_aa: CASSYLAGEATQYF

d_call: TRBD1
j_call: TRBJ2-1
v_call: TRBV3-1
clone_size: many
cdr3_nt: TGTGCCAGCAGCCTCTGGACAGGGAAAGCTAGTGAGCAGTTCTTC
cdr3_aa: CASSLWTGKASEQFF

d_call: TRBD1
j_call: TRBJ1-6
v_call: TRBV28
clone_size: many
cdr3_nt: TGTGCCAGCAGTTTAGAACAGGGGACGGGTAATTCACCCCTCCACTTT
cdr3_aa: CASSLEQGTGNSPLHF

d_call: TRBD2
j_call: TRBJ2-5
v_call: TRBV29-1
clone_size: many
cdr3_nt: TGCAGCGCGGGACTAATGCGAGAGACCCAGTACTTC
cdr3_aa: CSAGLMRETQYF

d_call: -
j_call: TRBJ2-3
v_call: TRBV14
clone_size: many
cdr3_nt: TGTGCCAGCAGCCAGTTGAGCACAGATACGCAGTATTTT
cdr3_aa: CASSQLSTDTQYF

d_call: -
j_call: TRBJ2-7
v_call: TRBV5-4
clone_size: many
cdr3_nt: TGTGCCAGCAGCTTAGGACAGTACTACGAGCAGTACTTC
cdr3_aa: CASSLGQYYEQYF

d_call: TRBD1
j_call: TRBJ2-5
v_call: TRBV20-1
clone_size: many
cdr3_nt: TGCAGTGCTTCAGACAGGGTGGAGACCCAGTACTTC
cdr3_aa: CSASDRVETQYF

d_call: -
j_call: TRBJ2-2
v_call: TRBV12-3/TRBV12-4
clone_size: -
cdr3_nt: TGTGCCAGCAGATTGGGACTCCTGAACAAGGGGGAGCTGTTTTTT
cdr3_aa: CASRLGLLNKGELFF

d_call: -
j_call: TRBJ2-1
v_call: TRBV7-2
clone_size: many
cdr3_nt: TGTGCCAGCAGCCCCCCAAAGGGAGGTGAGCAGTTCTTC
cdr3_aa: CASSPPKGGEQFF

d_call: -
j_call: TRBJ2-2
v_call: TRBV11-1
clone_size: -
cdr3_nt: TGTGCCAGCAGCTTATTCCGCGGGGAAACCGGGGAGCTGTTTTTT
cdr3_aa: CASSLFRGETGELFF

d_call: -
j_call: TRBJ2-5
v_call: TRBV5-1
clone_size: few
cdr3_nt: TGCGCCAGCAGCTTGGGGGGCCGGGAGACCCAGTACTTC
cdr3_aa: CASSLGGRETQYF

d_call: -
j_call: TRBJ1-6
v_call: TRBV30
clone_size: many
cdr3_nt: TGTGCCTGGAGTTCGGGGGGCGGCTCACCCCTCCACTTT
cdr3_aa: CAWSSGGGSPLHF

d_call: -
j_call: TRBJ1-2
v_call: TRBV7-2
clone_size: many
cdr3_nt: TGTGCCAGCAGCTCCGGACATAACTATGGCTACACCTTC
cdr3_aa: CASSSGHNYGYTF